These 6 T cell receptor beta chains were all obtained from the same sample, sequenced in a study of control samples from healthy donors and cancer patients. Sequenced by immunoSEQ multiplex PCR; TCRdb stores in-frame clones only, minus some. The table has around 110,000 clones, around 89% seen once. The sample was PBMCs. These receptors originate from a woman between 45 and 65 years old with colorectal cancer.

The chain links TRBV24-1 to TRBJ2-1; TRBD1 or TRBD2 may be the D gene (6 bases each). The V end was cut by 6 bases, the J end by 6 bases, with 14 bases between. The CDR3 sequence is 14 residues long. Per the germline V gene, CDR1 is KGHDR and CDR2 is SFDVKD. As DNA, the CDR3 is TGTGCCACCAGTAGGGGGGAAGGGGCCAATGAGCAGTTCTTC. Translated: CATSRGEGANEQFF.

The chain recombines TRBV6-5 with TRBJ1-1, with TRBD1 as a possible D gene (5 bases). Germline values: CDR1 MNHEY, CDR2 SVGAGI. Deletions cut 5 bases from V and 1 base from J, with 11 bases between. The CDR3 length is 14 residues. CDR3: CASSNRIENTEAFF. For the CDR3, the DNA is TGTGCCAGCAGTAACAGGATAGAGAACACTGAAGCTTTCTTT.

The rearrangement links TRBV7-9 to TRBJ1-2, with D unclear. Germline values: CDR1 SEHNR, CDR2 FQNEAQ (reference sequence). CDR3 length equals 13 residues. Trimming pared 2 bases from V and 5 bases from J, leaving 9 bases between. As DNA, the CDR3 is TGTGCCAGCAGCTTATCTCCGGGGTATGGCTACACCTTC. Its translation is CASSLSPGYGYTF. The full variable domain, with the rest looked up from reference TRBV7-9 and TRBJ1-2, is DTGVSQNPRHKITKRGQNVTFRCDPISEHNRLYWYRQTLGQGPEFLTYFQNEAQLEKSRLLSDRFSAERPKGSFSTLEIQRTEQGDSAMYLCASSLSPGYGYTFGSGTRLTVV.

The chain uses TRBV10-3 and TRBJ1-4; D is undetermined. Germline V gene sequence: CDR1 ENHRY, CDR2 SYGVKD. This CDR3 contains 14 residues. V was clipped by 4 bases and J by 5 bases, with 11 bases between them. Written as DNA, the CDR3 is TGTGCCATCAGTGGAACAGAGGCAAATGAAAAACTGTTTTTT. Residues: CAISGTEANEKLFF.

This chain links TRBV6-1 with TRBJ1-2, with a possible D match to TRBD1 (5 bases). Trimming cost V 3 bases and J 4 bases, with 9 bases left between them. Germline loops: CDR1 MNHNS, CDR2 SASEGT. The CDR3 totals 13 residues. In DNA form, the CDR3 reads TGTGCCAGCAGTGACAGGGTGGTCTATGGCTACACCTTC. Amino acids: CASSDRVVYGYTF.

CDR3 loop: CASSLASTDTQYF. In DNA form, the CDR3 reads TGTGCCAGCAGCTTGGCCTCCACAGATACGCAGTATTTT. The V and J genes are TRBV7-9 and TRBJ2-3; D uncertain. Germline CDR1 reads SEHNR; CDR2 reads FQNEAQ (reference sequence). The V and J ends lost 3 bases and 2 bases respectively, with 6 bases between them. CDR3 length: 13 amino acids.